This T cell receptor (beta chain) was identified in a study of cytotoxic CD8 clonotypes in ibrutinib-treated CLL (dated by TCRdb to the early 2020s). Study-level background: In this cohort, approximately 15 patients were treatment-naive and ten to twelve were relapsed/refractory, while around 18 had unmutated IGHV. Partial responses were observed in about 25 patients and complete responses in 2; after a median follow-up of around 68 months, remission was maintained in 15 or so patients and progression was observed in roughly 12. The response samples were drawn at a median of 12 months into treatment, with a range of roughly 6 to 36 months. An average of around 250,000 productive templates and some 100,000 productive rearrangements was obtained per sample. Longitudinal samples were available for about 30% of the roughly 86 trial participants. Cryopreserved peripheral blood mononuclear cells were collected before treatment, at response, and at either disease progression or sustained remission. Every remission and progressive disease sample was obtained while ibrutinib was still being received by the patients. What the work shows at the level of the full study, not this receptor alone: Baseline clonality exceeded that of age-matched healthy donors and correlated strongly with circulating CD8+ T-cell counts. At ibrutinib response clonality went up, during sustained remission it held steady, and at progression it dropped back toward baseline. Sampling times were not matched between sustained-remission and progressing patients, and lymph node repertoires were not studied. Public clonotypes were rare and either contracted or stayed stable during treatment, and the rise in clonality at ibrutinib response reflected the expansion of private clonotypes.

As encoded in the germline V gene, CDR1 is SGHRS while CDR2 is YFSETQ. Counted from cysteine to phenylalanine, this CDR3 has 15 amino acids. Just CDR3 DNA is preserved here, 45 bases in frame from base 1. Trimming costs V 0 bases and J 4 bases, and their ends lie 14 bases apart. The goal of deep resolution MiSeq sequencing was a depth between 1 in 1 million and 1 in 200,000 T cells, and coverage averaged 10x per clonotype. The immunoSEQ hsTCRB Kit was used to generate the TCR beta libraries. In the original analysis: The data were analyzed with ImmunoSEQ Analyzer and ImmunoSEQ Data Assistant, and V, D and J gene assignments followed IMGT definitions. Clonality, which ranges from 0 to 1, was calculated by subtracting the normalized Shannon entropy of productive rearrangement frequencies from one. Only overrepresented clonotypes making up at least 0.05% of each patient's repertoire were included in the public clonotype analysis. About a dozen repertoires from age-matched healthy donors, obtained from immuneACCESS, served as clonality controls. TCRdb retrieved this table from immuneACCESS and kept in-frame rearrangements only. Not all clones are present; in checked studies, unresolved V genes account for under half, and no reason is known for the remainder. D and trimming come from the DNA, and the V and J calls and clone size come from that table. The table for this sample lists about 200,000 clones; just over 70% of them were counted only once. The top ten clones comprise over 5.5% of the sample.

Explained via the paper, the time point label denotes: roughly 12 months on ibrutinib. For TCR beta library preparation, 1.5 to 2 micrograms of genomic DNA were extracted from the cryopreserved PBMCs. Longitudinal blood samples from CLL patients on ibrutinib monotherapy were analyzed using high-throughput TCR beta sequencing. The patients took part in an open-label, single-center phase 2 trial of ibrutinib monotherapy. Notes on this clone: What antigen it recognizes has not been identified. Per-base qualities were not stored, and no clone one base away is much larger.

The clonotype was recovered from a human donor with chronic lymphocytic leukemia. The sequencing used PBMCs, collected after 12 months of ibrutinib treatment. The V and J segments used are TRBV5-1 and TRBJ2-7, with TRBD1 as a weak D call on 5 bases. The DNA reads as follows: TGCGCCAGCAGCTTGGAGGCCCCAGGGATGTACGAGCAGTACTTC. Translated, this gives CASSLEAPGMYEQYF.